The clone carrying this TCR beta chain was observed many times. Its antigen is unknown. These data are taken from a study of read filtering for tumor transcriptome and immune sequencing. From roughly 390 ng of RNA, a library with molecular barcoded alpha/delta and beta/gamma adaptors was made. MiXCR, applied by TCRdb to the reads, yields one record per CDR3 protein. The table has 50,000 or so distinct CDR3 sequences, roughly a fifth seen once. The study, taken as a whole, reports: IR-seq and RNA-seq agreed better without single-read clonotypes. Sorted CD138-negative bone marrow cells were not purified T cells.

Germline V CDR1 and CDR2: MNHNY, SVGAGI (reference sequence). With 2 bases removed from V and 1 base from J, the gap between germline ends came to 14 bases. The CDR3 runs 16 residues. This sequence was found in a donor aged 40 or older with multiple myeloma. Material for sequencing was a population of CD138-negative cells sorted from bone marrow. This chain joins TRBV6-6 and TRBJ1-1; D unresolved. Here the CDR3 DNA reads TGTGCCAGCAGTTACCAACCCGCCGGGTGGAACACTGAAGCTTTCTTT. The encoded protein is CASSYQPAGWNTEAFF.